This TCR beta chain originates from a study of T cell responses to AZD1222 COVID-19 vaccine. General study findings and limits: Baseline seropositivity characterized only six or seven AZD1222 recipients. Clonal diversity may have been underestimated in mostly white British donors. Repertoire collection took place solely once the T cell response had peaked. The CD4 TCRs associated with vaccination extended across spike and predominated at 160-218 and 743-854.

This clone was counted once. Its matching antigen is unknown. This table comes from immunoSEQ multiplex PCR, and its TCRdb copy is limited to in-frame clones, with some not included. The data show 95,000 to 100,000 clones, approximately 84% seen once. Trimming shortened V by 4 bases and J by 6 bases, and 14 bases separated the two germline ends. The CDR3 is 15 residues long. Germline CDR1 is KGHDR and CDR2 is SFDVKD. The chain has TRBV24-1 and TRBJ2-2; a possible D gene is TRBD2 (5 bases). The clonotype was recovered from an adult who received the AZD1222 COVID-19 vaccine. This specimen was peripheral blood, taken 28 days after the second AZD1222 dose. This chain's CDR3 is CATSDAGKWSGELFF. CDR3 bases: TGTGCCACCAGTGACGCCGGGAAATGGTCCGGGGAGCTGTTTTTT.